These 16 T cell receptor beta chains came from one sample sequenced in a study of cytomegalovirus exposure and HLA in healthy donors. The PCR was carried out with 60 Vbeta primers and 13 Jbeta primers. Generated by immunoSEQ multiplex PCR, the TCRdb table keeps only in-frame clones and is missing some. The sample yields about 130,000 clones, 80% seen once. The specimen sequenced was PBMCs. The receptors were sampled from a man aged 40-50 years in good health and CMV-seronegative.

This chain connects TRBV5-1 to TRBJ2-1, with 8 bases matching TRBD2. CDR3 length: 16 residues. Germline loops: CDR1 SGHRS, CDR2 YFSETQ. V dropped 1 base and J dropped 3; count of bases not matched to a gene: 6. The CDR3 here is CASSLTAGLVYNEQFF. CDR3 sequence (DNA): TGCGCCAGCAGCTTGACTGCGGGACTAGTCTACAATGAGCAGTTCTTC.

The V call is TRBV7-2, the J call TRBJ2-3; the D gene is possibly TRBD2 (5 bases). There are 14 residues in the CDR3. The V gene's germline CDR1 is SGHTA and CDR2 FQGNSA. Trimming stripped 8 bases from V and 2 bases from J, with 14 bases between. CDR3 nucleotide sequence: TGTGCCAGCGGTACGGGGTCGGTCACAGATACGCAGTATTTT. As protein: CASGTGSVTDTQYF.

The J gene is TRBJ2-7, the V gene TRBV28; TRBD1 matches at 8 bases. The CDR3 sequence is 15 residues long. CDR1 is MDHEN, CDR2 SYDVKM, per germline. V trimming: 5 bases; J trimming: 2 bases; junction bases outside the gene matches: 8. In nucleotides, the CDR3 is TGTGCCAGCAGTGCCCCGGGACAGGTAACCTACGAGCAGTACTTC. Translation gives CASSAPGQVTYEQYF.

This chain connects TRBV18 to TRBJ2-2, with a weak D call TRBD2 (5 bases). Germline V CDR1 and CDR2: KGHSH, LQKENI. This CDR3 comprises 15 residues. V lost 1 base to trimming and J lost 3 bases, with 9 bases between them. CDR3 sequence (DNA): TGTGCCAGCTCACCACGCGAGGGCTACACCGGGGAGCTGTTTTTT. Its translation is CASSPREGYTGELFF.

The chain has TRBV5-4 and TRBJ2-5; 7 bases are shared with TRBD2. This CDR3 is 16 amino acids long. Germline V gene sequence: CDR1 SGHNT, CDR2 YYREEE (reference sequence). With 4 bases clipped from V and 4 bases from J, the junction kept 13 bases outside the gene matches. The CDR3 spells CASSPGGRLAPETQYF. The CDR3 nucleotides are TGTGCCAGCAGCCCCGGGGGACGACTAGCCCCAGAGACCCAGTACTTC.

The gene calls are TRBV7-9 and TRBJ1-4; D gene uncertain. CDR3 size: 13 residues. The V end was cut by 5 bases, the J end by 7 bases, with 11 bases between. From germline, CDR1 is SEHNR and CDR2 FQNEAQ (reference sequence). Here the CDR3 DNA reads TGTGCCAGCAGCCTCCCGGTCGGTGAAAAACTGTTTTTT. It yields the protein CASSLPVGEKLFF.

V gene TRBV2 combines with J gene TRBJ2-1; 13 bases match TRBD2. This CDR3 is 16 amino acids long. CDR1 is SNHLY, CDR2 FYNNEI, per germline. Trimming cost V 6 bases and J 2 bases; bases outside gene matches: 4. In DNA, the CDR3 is TGTGCCAGCAGGGGTGGACTAGCGGGGGCCTACAATGAGCAGTTCTTC. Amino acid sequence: CASRGGLAGAYNEQFF.

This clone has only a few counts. The CDR3: CASSEDRFSGNTIYF. DNA for the CDR3: TGTGCCAGCAGTGAGGACAGATTCTCTGGAAACACCATATATTTT. The chain uses TRBV6-1 and TRBJ1-3; D possibly corresponds to TRBD1 (6 bases). This CDR3 is 15 amino acids long. Germline V gene lookup returns CDR1 MNHNS and CDR2 SASEGT. V lost 3 bases and J 0 bases, leaving 9 bases between the germline ends.

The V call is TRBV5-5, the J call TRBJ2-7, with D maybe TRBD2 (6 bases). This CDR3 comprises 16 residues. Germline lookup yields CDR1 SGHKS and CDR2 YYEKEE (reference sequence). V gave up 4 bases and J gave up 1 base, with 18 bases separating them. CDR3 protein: CASSPLGRGASYEQYF. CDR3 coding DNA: TGTGCCAGCAGCCCCTTGGGGCGGGGTGCTTCCTACGAGCAGTACTTC.

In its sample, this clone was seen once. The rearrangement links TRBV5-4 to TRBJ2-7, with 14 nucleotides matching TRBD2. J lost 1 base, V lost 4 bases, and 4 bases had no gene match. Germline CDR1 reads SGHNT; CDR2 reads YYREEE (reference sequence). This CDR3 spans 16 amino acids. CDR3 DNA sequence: TGTGCCAGCAGCCGCGGACTAGCGGGAGGTTCCTACGAGCAGTACTTC. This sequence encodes CASSRGLAGGSYEQYF.

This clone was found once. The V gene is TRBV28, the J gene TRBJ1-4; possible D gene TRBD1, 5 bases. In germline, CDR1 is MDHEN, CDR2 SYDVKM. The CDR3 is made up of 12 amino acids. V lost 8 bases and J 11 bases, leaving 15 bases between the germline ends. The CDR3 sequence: CASGTLGGKLFF. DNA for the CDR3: TGTGCCAGCGGCACCTTGGGGGGGAAACTGTTTTTT. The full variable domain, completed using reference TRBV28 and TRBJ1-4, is DVKVTQSSRYLVKRTGEKVFLECVQDMDHENMFWYRQDPGLGLRLIYFSYDVKMKEKGDIPEGYSVSREKKERFSLILESASTNQTSMYLCASGTLGGKLFFGSGTQLSVL.

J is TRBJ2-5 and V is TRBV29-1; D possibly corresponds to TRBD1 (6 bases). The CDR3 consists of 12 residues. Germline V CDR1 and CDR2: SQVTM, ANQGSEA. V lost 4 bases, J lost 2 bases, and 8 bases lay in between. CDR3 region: CSVGGQQETQYF. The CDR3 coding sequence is TGCAGCGTTGGGGGGCAGCAAGAGACCCAGTACTTC.

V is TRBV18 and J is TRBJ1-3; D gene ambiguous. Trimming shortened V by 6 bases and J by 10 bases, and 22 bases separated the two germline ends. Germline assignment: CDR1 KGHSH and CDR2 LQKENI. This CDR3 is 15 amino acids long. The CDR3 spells CASSPQRQIRGTIYF. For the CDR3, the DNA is TGTGCCAGCTCGCCTCAGCGTCAAATACGAGGGACCATATATTTT.

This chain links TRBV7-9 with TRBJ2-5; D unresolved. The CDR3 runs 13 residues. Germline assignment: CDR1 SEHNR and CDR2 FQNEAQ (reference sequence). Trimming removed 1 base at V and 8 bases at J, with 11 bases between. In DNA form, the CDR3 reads TGTGCCAGCAGCTTAGGGGCAGTGGGCACCCAGTACTTC. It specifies CASSLGAVGTQYF.

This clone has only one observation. For the CDR3, the DNA is TGTGCCAGCAGCTTGGCCGGGACAGGGGGCACTGAAGCTTTCTTT. Translating gives CASSLAGTGGTEAFF. The V and J genes are TRBV5-4 and TRBJ1-1; 11 positions agree with TRBD1. The germline V gene has CDR1 SGHNT and CDR2 YYREEE (reference sequence). CDR3 length equals 15 residues. V lost 0 bases to trimming and J lost 4 bases; unmatched junction nucleotides: 2.

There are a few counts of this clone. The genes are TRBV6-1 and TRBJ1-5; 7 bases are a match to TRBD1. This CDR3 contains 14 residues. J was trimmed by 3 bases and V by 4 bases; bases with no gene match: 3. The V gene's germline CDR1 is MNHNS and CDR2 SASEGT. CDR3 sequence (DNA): TGTGCCAGCAGTGTGGGACAGCTCAATCAGCCCCAGCATTTT. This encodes CASSVGQLNQPQHF.